The following is a TCR beta chain sequence with its context. Its antigen remains unknown. The germline gene is not matched at one end of the junction; a read error may be the cause. The data were taken from a study of CD8+CD57+ T cells in acquired aplastic anemia. Across the whole study: Sorted CD4+ and CD8+ cell DNA averaged approximately 3.4 ug.

Overall study results and limits: In common between the patients and the controls were around 29 CD8+ CDR3 sequences.

The TCR beta profiling, which covered VDJ combination and CDR3 sequence, was carried out using genomic DNA as the template. One entry per CDR3 protein, called by TCRdb with MiXCR from the reads. This repertoire shows more than 250,000 distinct CDR3 sequences, about 80% found once; its top ten account for about 41%. The patients chosen for sequencing had shown expansion of CD8+CD57+ cells (detected by flow cytometry). The cohort consisted entirely of patients having severe acquired aplastic anemia. Patients had undergone no therapy by the time their blood was sampled. Germline values: CDR1 LNHDA, CDR2 SQIVND (reference sequence). The CDR3 loop spans 14 amino acids.

The sample taken for sequencing was sorted CD4+, CD8+, or CD8+CD57+ T cells (not recorded which) from PBMCs. V gene TRBV19 combines with J gene TRBJ2-3, with D uncertain. This TCR came from a human donor with aplastic anemia. The CDR3 loop reads CASSFEKGPYAQYF. The CDR3 nucleotides read TGTGCCAGTAGCTTCGAGAAAGGTCCCTACGCGCAGTACTTT. Drawing the rest from reference TRBV19 and TRBJ2-3, the complete variable domain is DGGITQSPKYLFRKEGQNVTLSCEQNLNHDAMYWYRQDPGQGLRLIYYSQIVNDFQKGDIAEGYSVSREKKESFPLTVTSAQKNPTAFYLCASSFEKGPYAQYFGPGTRLTVL.